The entry below describes one TCR beta chain. This sample is part of a study of blood T cell repertoires in COVID-19. Study-wide background: Sample material is recorded as cDNA or gDNA derived from T cells, B-cell-depleted T cells, or PBMCs.

In germline, CDR1 is KGHSH, CDR2 LQKENI. This CDR3 spans 15 amino acids. Trimming pared 6 bases from V and 8 bases from J, leaving 19 bases between. Source study methods: Cell counts per sample came from amplifying reference gene primers. Repertoires were generated with immunoSEQ multiplex PCR, while TCRdb's copy carries only in-frame clones and drops some. That table is the source of V, J and clone size, and D and trimming were worked out from the DNA. The sample contains approximately 140,000 clones, around 80% of which appear only once. The sequence derives from a man in his fifties or sixties with active or convalescent COVID-19. The rearrangement uses TRBV18 and TRBJ1-4; D uncertain. Sequenced material: peripheral blood. CDR3 nucleotides: TGTGCCAGCTCTCCTCGTCTCTCGGGAAGCGAAAAACTGTTTTTT. Protein sequence: CASSPRLSGSEKLFF.